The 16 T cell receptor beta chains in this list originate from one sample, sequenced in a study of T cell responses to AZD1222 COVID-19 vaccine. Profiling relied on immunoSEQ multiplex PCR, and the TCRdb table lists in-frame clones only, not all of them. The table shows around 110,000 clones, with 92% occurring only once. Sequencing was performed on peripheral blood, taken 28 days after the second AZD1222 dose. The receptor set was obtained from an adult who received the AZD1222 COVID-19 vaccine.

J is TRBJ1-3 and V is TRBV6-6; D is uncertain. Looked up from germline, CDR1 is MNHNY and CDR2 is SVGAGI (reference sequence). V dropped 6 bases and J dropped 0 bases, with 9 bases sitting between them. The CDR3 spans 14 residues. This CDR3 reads CASSPSYSGNTIYF. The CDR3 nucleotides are TGTGCCAGCAGCCCCAGTTACTCTGGAAACACCATATATTTT.

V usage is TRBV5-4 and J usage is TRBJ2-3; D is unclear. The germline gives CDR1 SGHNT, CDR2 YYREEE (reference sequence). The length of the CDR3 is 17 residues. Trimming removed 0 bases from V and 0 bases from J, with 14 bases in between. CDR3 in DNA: TGTGCCAGCAGCTTGGTTACTGGGATAGTAAGCACAGATACGCAGTATTTT. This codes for CASSLVTGIVSTDTQYF.

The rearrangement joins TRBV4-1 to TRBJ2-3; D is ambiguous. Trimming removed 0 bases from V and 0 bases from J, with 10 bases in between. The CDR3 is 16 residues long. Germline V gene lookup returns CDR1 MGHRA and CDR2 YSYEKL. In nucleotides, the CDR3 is TGCGCCAGCAGCCAAGATACTGGCCGAAGCACAGATACGCAGTATTTT. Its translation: CASSQDTGRSTDTQYF.

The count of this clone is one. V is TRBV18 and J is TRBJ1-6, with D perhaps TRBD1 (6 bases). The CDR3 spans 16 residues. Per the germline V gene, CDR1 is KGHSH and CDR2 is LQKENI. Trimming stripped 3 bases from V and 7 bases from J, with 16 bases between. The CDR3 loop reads CASSPTPQGWNSPLHF. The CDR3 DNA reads TGTGCCAGCTCACCCACTCCCCAGGGGTGGAATTCACCCCTCCACTTT.

CDR3 nucleotide sequence: TGTGCCTGGAACTTCTATGGCTACACCTTC. Translating it yields CAWNFYGYTF. The V gene is TRBV30, the J gene TRBJ1-2; D remains ambiguous. V lost 4 bases and J lost 4, with 4 bases in between. The CDR3 extends over 10 amino acids. Germline V gene sequence: CDR1 GTSNPN, CDR2 SVGIG (reference sequence). The full variable domain, its missing parts supplied by reference TRBV30 and TRBJ1-2, is SQTIHQWPATLVQPVGSPLSLECTVEGTSNPNLYWYRQAAGRGLQLLFYSVGIGQISSEVPQNLSASRPQDRQFILSSKKLLLSDSGFYLCAWNFYGYTFGSGTRLTVV.

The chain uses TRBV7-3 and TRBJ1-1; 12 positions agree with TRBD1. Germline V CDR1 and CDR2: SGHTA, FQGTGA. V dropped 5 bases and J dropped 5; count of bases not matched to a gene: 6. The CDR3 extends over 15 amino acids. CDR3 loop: CASSGPGQGATEAFF. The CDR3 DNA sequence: TGTGCCAGCAGCGGACCGGGACAGGGGGCTACTGAAGCTTTCTTT.

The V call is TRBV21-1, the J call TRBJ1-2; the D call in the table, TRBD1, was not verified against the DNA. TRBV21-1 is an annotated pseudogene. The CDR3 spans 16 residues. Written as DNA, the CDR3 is TGTGCCAGCAGCAAAGCGCTTAGGGGGCGGAACTATGGCTACACCTTC. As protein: CASSKALRGRNYGYTF.

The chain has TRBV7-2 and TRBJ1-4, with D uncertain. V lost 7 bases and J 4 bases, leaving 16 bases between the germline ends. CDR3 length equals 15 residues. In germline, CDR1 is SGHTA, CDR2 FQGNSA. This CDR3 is CASTRQGGINEKLFF. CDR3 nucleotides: TGTGCCAGCACCCGCCAAGGAGGGATTAATGAAAAACTGTTTTTT.

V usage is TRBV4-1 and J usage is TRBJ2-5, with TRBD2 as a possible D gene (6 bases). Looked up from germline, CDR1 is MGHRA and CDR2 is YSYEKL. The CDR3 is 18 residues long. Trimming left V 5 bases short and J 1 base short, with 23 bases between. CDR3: CASSTPRGATSRQETQYF. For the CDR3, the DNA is TGCGCCAGCAGCACTCCCCGAGGGGCAACTAGCCGCCAAGAGACCCAGTACTTC.

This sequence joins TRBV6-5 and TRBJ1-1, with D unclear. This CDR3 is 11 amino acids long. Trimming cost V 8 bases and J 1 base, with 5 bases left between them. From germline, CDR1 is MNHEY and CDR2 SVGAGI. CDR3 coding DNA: TGTGCCAGCGCCACGAACACTGAAGCTTTCTTT. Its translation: CASATNTEAFF.

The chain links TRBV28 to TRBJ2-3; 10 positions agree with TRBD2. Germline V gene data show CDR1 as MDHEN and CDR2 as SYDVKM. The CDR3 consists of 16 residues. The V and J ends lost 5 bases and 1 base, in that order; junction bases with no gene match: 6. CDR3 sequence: CASSPPGTSGTDTQYF. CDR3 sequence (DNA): TGTGCCAGCAGTCCTCCCGGGACTAGCGGCACAGATACGCAGTATTTT.

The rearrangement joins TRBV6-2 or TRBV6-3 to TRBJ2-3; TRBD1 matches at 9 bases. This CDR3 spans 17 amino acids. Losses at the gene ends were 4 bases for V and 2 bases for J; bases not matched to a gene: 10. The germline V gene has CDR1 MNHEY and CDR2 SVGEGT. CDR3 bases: TGTGCCAGCAGTTTAACCCGACAGGGGGGTCCCACAGATACGCAGTATTTT. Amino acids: CASSLTRQGGPTDTQYF.

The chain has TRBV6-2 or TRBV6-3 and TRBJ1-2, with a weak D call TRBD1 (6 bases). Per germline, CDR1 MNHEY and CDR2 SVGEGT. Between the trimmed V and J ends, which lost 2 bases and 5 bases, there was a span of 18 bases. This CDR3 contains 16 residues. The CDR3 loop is CASSYITTGKLYGYTF. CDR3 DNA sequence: TGTGCCAGCAGTTACATCACGACAGGAAAGTTATATGGCTACACCTTC.

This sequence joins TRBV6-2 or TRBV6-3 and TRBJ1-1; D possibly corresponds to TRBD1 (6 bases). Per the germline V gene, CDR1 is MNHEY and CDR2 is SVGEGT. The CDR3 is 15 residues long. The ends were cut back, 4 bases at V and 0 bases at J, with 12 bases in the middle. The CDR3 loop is CASSLSGAVNTEAFF. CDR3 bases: TGTGCCAGCAGTTTATCAGGGGCTGTGAACACTGAAGCTTTCTTT.

The CDR3 here is CASSHPLQTTNEKLFF. The CDR3 DNA follows: TGCGCCAGCAGCCATCCGCTTCAAACAACTAATGAAAAACTGTTTTTT. The V gene is TRBV4-1, the J gene TRBJ1-4; D is undetermined. The CDR3 has 16 amino acids. Germline CDR1 MGHRA, CDR2 YSYEKL. V lost 3 bases and J 0 bases, leaving 11 bases between the germline ends.

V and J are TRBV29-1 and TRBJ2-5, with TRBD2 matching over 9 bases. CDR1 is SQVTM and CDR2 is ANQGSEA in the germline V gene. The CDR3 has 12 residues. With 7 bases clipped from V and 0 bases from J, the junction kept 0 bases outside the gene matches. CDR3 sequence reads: CSASGNQETQYF. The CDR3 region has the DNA TGCAGCGCTAGCGGGAACCAAGAGACCCAGTACTTC.